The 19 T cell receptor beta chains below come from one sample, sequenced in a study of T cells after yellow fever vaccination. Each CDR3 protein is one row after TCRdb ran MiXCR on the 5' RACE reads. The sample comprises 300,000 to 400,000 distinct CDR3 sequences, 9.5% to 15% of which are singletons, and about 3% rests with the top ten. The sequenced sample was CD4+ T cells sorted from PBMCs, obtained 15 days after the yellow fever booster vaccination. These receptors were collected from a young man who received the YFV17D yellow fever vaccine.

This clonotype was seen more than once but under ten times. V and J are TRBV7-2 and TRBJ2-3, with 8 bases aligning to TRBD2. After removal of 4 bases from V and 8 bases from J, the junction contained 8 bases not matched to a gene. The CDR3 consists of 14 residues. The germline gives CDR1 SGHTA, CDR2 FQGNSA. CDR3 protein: CASSSGGGEGTQYF. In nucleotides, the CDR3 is TGTGCCAGCAGCTCGGGGGGGGGCGAAGGTACGCAGTATTTT.

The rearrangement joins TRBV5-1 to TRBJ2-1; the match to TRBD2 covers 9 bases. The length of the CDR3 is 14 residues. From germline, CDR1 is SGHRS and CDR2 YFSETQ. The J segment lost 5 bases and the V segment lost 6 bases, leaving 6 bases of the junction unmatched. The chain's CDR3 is CASNERGDHNEQFF. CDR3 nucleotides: TGCGCCAGCAACGAGCGGGGGGACCACAATGAGCAGTTCTTC. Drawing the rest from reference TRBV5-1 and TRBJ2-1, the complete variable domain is KAGVTQTPRYLIKTRGQQVTLSCSPISGHRSVSWYQQTPGQGLQFLFEYFSETQRNKGNFPGRFSGRQFSNSRSEMNVSTLELGDSALYLCASNERGDHNEQFFGPGTRLTVL.

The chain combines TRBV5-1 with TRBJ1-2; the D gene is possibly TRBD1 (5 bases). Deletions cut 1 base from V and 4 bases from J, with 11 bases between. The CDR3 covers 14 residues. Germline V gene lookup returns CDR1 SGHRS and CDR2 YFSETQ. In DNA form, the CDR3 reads TGCGCCAGCAGCTTGCTTGGGGGGTCCTATGGCTACACCTTC. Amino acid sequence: CASSLLGGSYGYTF.

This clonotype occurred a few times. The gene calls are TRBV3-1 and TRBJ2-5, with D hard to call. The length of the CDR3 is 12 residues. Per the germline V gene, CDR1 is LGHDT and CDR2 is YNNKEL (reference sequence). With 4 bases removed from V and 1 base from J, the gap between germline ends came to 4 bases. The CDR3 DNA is TGTGCCAGCAGCCGGCGCCAAGAGACCCAGTACTTC. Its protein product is CASSRRQETQYF.

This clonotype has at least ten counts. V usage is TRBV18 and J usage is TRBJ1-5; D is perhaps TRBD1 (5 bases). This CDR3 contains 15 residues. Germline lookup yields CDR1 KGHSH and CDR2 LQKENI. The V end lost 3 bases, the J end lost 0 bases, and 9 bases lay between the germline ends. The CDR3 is CASSPSQVSNQPQHF. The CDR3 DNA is TGTGCCAGCTCACCTTCACAGGTTAGCAATCAGCCCCAGCATTTT.

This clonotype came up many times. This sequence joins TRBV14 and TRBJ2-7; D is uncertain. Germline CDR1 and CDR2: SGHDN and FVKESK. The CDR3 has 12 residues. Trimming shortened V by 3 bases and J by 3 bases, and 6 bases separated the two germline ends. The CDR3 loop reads CASSQELYEQYF. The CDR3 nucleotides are TGTGCCAGCAGCCAGGAACTCTACGAGCAGTACTTC.

The CDR3 DNA sequence: TGCAGTGCTGGGCCGGGACAGGGGTCGAGGGAGCAGTACTTC. Residues: CSAGPGQGSREQYF. The chain uses TRBV20-1 and TRBJ2-7; 10 bases are shared with TRBD1. Germline V gene lookup returns CDR1 DFQATT and CDR2 SNEGSKA (reference sequence). The CDR3 loop spans 14 amino acids. The trim removed 5 bases at V and 7 bases at J, leaving 11 bases unmatched.

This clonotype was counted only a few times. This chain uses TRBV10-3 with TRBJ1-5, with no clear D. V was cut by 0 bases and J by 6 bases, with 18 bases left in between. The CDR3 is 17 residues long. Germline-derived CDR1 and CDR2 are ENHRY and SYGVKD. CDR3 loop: CAISESGRVSNRQPQHF. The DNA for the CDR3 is TGTGCCATCAGTGAGTCCGGCCGGGTTTCGAATCGTCAGCCCCAGCATTTT.

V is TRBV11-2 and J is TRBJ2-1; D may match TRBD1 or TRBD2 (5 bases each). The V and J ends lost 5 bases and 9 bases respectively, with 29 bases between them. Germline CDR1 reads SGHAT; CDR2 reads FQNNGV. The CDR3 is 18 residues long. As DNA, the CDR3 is TGTGCCAGCAGCACCCCCCGGGACGGAGGTACGACTGGGGCTGAGCAGTTCTTC. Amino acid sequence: CASSTPRDGGTTGAEQFF.

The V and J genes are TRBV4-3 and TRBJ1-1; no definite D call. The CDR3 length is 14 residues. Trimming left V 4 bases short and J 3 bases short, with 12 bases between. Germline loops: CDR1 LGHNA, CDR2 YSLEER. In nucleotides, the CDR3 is TGCGCCAGCAGCCGAGTAGTGGCTGACACTGAAGCTTTCTTT. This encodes CASSRVVADTEAFF.

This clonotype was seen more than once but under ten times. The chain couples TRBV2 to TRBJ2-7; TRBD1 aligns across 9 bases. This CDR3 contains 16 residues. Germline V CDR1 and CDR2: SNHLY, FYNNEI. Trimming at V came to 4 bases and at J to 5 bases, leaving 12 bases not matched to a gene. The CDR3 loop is CASSARQGVIVHEQYF. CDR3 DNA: TGTGCCAGCAGTGCTAGACAGGGGGTAATTGTCCACGAGCAGTACTTC.

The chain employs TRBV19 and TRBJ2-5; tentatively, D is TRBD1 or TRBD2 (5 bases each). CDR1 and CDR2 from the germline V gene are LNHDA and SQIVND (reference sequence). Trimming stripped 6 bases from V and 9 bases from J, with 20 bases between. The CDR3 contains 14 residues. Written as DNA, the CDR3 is TGTGCCAGTAGAACAACCGGGGCTCTGGGGGCCCAGTACTTC. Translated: CASRTTGALGAQYF.

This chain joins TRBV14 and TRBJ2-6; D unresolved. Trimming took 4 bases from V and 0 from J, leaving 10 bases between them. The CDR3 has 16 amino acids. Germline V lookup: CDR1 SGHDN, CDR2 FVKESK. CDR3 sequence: CASSPPGNSGANVLTF. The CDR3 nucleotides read TGTGCCAGCAGCCCCCCAGGAAACTCTGGGGCCAACGTCCTGACTTTC.

As DNA, the CDR3 is TGCGCCAGCAGCTCCCTAGAAAACACAGATACGCAGTATTTT. It is translated as CASSSLENTDTQYF. The chain joins TRBV4-3 to TRBJ2-3; no clear D. Between the trimmed V and J ends, which lost 5 bases and 2 bases, there was a span of 11 bases. The CDR3 is 14 amino acids. The germline V gene has CDR1 LGHNA and CDR2 YSLEER.

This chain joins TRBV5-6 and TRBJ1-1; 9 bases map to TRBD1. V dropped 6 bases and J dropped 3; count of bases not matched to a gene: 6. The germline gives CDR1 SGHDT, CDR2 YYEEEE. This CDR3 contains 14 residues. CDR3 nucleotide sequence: TGTGCCAGCACCGGACGGGACAGGGACACTGAAGCTTTCTTT. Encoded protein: CASTGRDRDTEAFF.

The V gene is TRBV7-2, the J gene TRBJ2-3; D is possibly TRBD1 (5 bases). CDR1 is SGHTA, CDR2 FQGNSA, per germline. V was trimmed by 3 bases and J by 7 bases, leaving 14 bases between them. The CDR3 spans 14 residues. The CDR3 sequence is CASSFPGPPHTQYF. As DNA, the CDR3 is TGTGCCAGCAGCTTCCCAGGGCCACCACATACGCAGTATTTT. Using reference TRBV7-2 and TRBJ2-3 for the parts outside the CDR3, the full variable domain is GAGVSQSPSNKVTEKGKDVELRCDPISGHTALYWYRQSLGQGLEFLIYFQGNSAPDKSGLPSDRFSAERTGGSVSTLTIQRTQQEDSAVYLCASSFPGPPHTQYFGPGTRLTVL.

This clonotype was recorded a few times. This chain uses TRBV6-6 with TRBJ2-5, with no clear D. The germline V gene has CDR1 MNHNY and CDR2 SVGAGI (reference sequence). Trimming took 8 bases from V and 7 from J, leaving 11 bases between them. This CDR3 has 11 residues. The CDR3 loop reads CASRIEGTQYF. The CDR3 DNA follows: TGTGCCAGCCGGATTGAAGGGACCCAGTACTTC.

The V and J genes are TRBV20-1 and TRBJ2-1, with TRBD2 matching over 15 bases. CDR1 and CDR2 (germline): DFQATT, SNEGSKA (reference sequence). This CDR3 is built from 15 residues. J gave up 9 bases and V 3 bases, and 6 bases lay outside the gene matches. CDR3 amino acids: CSASRTSGGASEQFF. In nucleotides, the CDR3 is TGCAGTGCTAGTAGGACTAGCGGGGGGGCATCTGAGCAGTTCTTC.

The CDR3 sequence is CSASGGRGRSEAFF. As DNA, the CDR3 is TGCAGTGCCTCGGGAGGCAGGGGGCGGTCTGAAGCTTTCTTT. The chain is built from TRBV20-1 and TRBJ1-1; the match to TRBD1 covers 8 bases. The J segment lost 6 bases and the V segment lost 6 bases, leaving 12 bases of the junction unmatched. The germline V gene encodes CDR1 DFQATT and CDR2 SNEGSKA (reference sequence). The CDR3 runs 14 residues.